These 16 T cell receptor beta chains originate from one sample sequenced in a study of T cell repertoires in cytomegalovirus infection (dated by TCRdb to between 2019 and 2020). The antigens these receptors bind are not known. The run used an Illumina HiSeq 1500. The public reads were quality trimmed at Q25 with fastp and then assembled into clones with MiXCR by TCRdb, keeping productive beta chains. Every distinct CDR3 protein forms one entry, paired with its most common genes and DNA. The sample includes hundreds of thousands of distinct CDR3 sequences, with roughly 30% observed a single time. About 20% of the sample comes from the top ten. The treatment or condition label for this specimen denotes: in vitro stimulation with specific CMV peptide epitopes to enrich CMV-specific T cells. The input for sequencing was cultured PBMCs, taken from culture after CMV antigen stimulation. These receptor sequences come from a human donor in good health (CMV status not recorded). Some clones in this sample may be carry-over from other donors' samples.

This clonotype was detected a few times. The J gene is TRBJ2-3, the V gene TRBV7-9; unclear D gene. CDR1 and CDR2 (germline): SEHNR, FQNEAQ (reference sequence). Deletions cut 1 base from V and 10 bases from J, with 9 bases between. There are 12 residues in the CDR3. Here the CDR3 DNA reads TGTGCCAGCAGCTTAGATGGGGTTGCGCAGTATTTT. Protein product: CASSLDGVAQYF.

This clonotype has a handful of counts. The V call is TRBV4-1, the J call TRBJ1-2; D is uncertain. The CDR3 loop spans 16 amino acids. V was shortened by 2 bases and J by 4 bases, with 17 bases between the two germline ends. Germline lookup yields CDR1 MGHRA and CDR2 YSYEKL. The DNA of the CDR3 is TGCGCCAGCAGCCAACCGACAAGTTCTCCTACCTATGGCTACACCTTC. Protein sequence: CASSQPTSSPTYGYTF.

This clonotype was observed many times. The genes are TRBV7-9 and TRBJ1-1; 7 bases line up with TRBD1. CDR3 length equals 13 residues. Germline lookup yields CDR1 SEHNR and CDR2 FQNEAQ (reference sequence). The trim removed 6 bases at V and 4 bases at J, leaving 5 bases unmatched. The CDR3 spells CASRRQGGTEAFF. CDR3 coding DNA: TGTGCCAGCAGAAGACAGGGCGGCACTGAAGCTTTCTTT. The full variable domain, its missing parts supplied by reference TRBV7-9 and TRBJ1-1, is DTGVSQNPRHKITKRGQNVTFRCDPISEHNRLYWYRQTLGQGPEFLTYFQNEAQLEKSRLLSDRFSAERPKGSFSTLEIQRTEQGDSAMYLCASRRQGGTEAFFGQGTRLTVV.

This clonotype was seen ten or more times. The chain uses TRBV6-1 and TRBJ1-5; 7 nucleotides agree with TRBD1. Trimming at V came to 6 bases and at J to 1 base, leaving 3 bases not matched to a gene. The germline V gene encodes CDR1 MNHNS and CDR2 SASEGT. The CDR3 consists of 14 residues. The CDR3 is CASSSRGSNQPQHF. The CDR3 nucleotides read TGTGCCAGCAGCTCCAGGGGGAGCAATCAGCCCCAGCATTTT.

This sequence joins TRBV20-1 and TRBJ1-1; D gene ambiguous. The CDR3 extends over 13 amino acids. V lost 6 bases and J 0 bases, leaving 11 bases between the germline ends. From germline, CDR1 is DFQATT and CDR2 SNEGSKA (reference sequence). CDR3 coding DNA: TGCAGTGCCGTAGGCTATTTGAACACTGAAGCTTTCTTT. It yields the protein CSAVGYLNTEAFF.

The J gene is TRBJ1-4, the V gene TRBV11-2; TRBD1 matches at 7 bases. From germline, CDR1 is SGHAT and CDR2 FQNNGV. This CDR3 has 14 residues. Germline trimming cut 3 bases from V and 10 bases from J; bases unmatched to any gene: 8. The CDR3 sequence: CASSLDRSVGKLFF. In DNA form, the CDR3 reads TGTGCCAGCAGCTTGGACAGGTCGGTGGGAAAACTGTTTTTT.

This clonotype was seen more than once but under ten times. The chain employs TRBV27 and TRBJ2-2; D is perhaps TRBD2 (5 bases). V was shortened by 4 bases and J by 4 bases, with 13 bases between the two germline ends. The CDR3 runs 15 residues. CDR1 is MNHEY and CDR2 is SMNVEV in the germline V gene (reference sequence). The CDR3 sequence is CASSSKIRGTGELFF. Written as DNA, the CDR3 is TGTGCCAGCAGTTCGAAGATCCGGGGCACCGGGGAGCTGTTTTTT.

This chain links TRBV10-3 with TRBJ2-7; the match to TRBD1 covers 11 bases. Trimming cost V 10 bases and J 0 bases; bases outside gene matches: 5. The CDR3 consists of 14 residues. Germline CDR1 and CDR2: ENHRY and SYGVKD. The CDR3 protein is CATLGQGGSYEQYF. CDR3 bases: TGTGCCACCCTGGGACAGGGGGGCTCCTACGAGCAGTACTTC.

This clonotype has a handful of counts. In nucleotides, the CDR3 is TGTGCCAGTAGCCATACAGGACTCTCTGGGGGTGAGCAGTTCTTC. Translated: CASSHTGLSGGEQFF. The chain uses TRBV19 and TRBJ2-1; D is tentatively TRBD1 or TRBD2 (5 bases each). The CDR3 has 15 amino acids. V lost 6 bases and J 9 bases, leaving 21 bases between the germline ends. Germline assignment: CDR1 LNHDA and CDR2 SQIVND (reference sequence). The full variable domain, rest sourced from reference TRBV19 and TRBJ2-1, is DGGITQSPKYLFRKEGQNVTLSCEQNLNHDAMYWYRQDPGQGLRLIYYSQIVNDFQKGDIAEGYSVSREKKESFPLTVTSAQKNPTAFYLCASSHTGLSGGEQFFGPGTRLTVL.

The chain uses TRBV20-1 and TRBJ2-1; D is possibly TRBD1 (5 bases). The CDR3 totals 13 residues. Germline V gene data show CDR1 as DFQATT and CDR2 as SNEGSKA (reference sequence). V was trimmed by 6 bases and J by 3 bases, leaving 12 bases between them. The CDR3 nucleotides read TGCAGTGCGGGCAGGGATGACTACAATGAGCAGTTCTTC. Residues: CSAGRDDYNEQFF.

The chain is built from TRBV6-6 and TRBJ2-1; D unresolved. Germline CDR1 MNHNY, CDR2 SVGAGI (reference sequence). This CDR3 comprises 17 residues. The ends were cut back, 0 bases at V and 8 bases at J, with 20 bases in the middle. CDR3 sequence: CASSYSTGAYSVDEQFF. The DNA of the CDR3 is TGTGCCAGCAGTTACTCGACGGGCGCATATTCGGTGGATGAGCAGTTCTTC.

The rearrangement uses TRBV7-2 and TRBJ1-3; 8 bases agree with TRBD1. Germline assignment: CDR1 SGHTA and CDR2 FQGNSA. This CDR3 contains 17 residues. The V and J ends lost 4 bases and 0 bases, in that order; junction bases with no gene match: 8. The CDR3: CASSSGGQAVSGNTIYF. The CDR3 bases are TGTGCCAGCAGCTCGGGGGGACAGGCGGTCTCTGGAAACACCATATATTTT.

This clonotype has more than one count but fewer than ten. V and J are TRBV7-7 and TRBJ2-1; TRBD2 matches at 8 bases. This CDR3 has 15 residues. CDR1 and CDR2 (germline): SSHAT, FNYEAQ (reference sequence). After removal of 0 bases from V and 4 bases from J, the junction contained 2 bases not matched to a gene. DNA for the CDR3: TGTGCCAGCAGCTTAGCTAGCGGGGATTACAATGAGCAGTTCTTC. This codes for CASSLASGDYNEQFF.

This rearrangement joins TRBV15 to TRBJ1-5, with D unresolved. Germline CDR1 reads LNHNV; CDR2 reads YYDKDF (reference sequence). Trimming took 1 base from V and 7 from J, leaving 11 bases between them. The CDR3 length is 14 residues. CDR3 nucleotides: TGTGCCACCAGCAGAGGAGGCGGTTTACAGCCCCAGCATTTT. This codes for CATSRGGGLQPQHF.

The chain has TRBV7-9 and TRBJ2-5, with TRBD1 as a possible D gene (6 bases). This CDR3 spans 16 amino acids. V dropped 2 bases and J dropped 3 bases, with 16 bases sitting between them. The V gene's germline CDR1 is SEHNR and CDR2 FQNEAQ (reference sequence). CDR3 nucleotide sequence: TGTGCCAGCAGCTTATCGATACAGGGTGGAAAAGAGACCCAGTACTTC. Amino acids: CASSLSIQGGKETQYF. Using reference TRBV7-9 and TRBJ2-5 for the parts outside the CDR3, the full variable domain is DTGVSQNPRHKITKRGQNVTFRCDPISEHNRLYWYRQTLGQGPEFLTYFQNEAQLEKSRLLSDRFSAERPKGSFSTLEIQRTEQGDSAMYLCASSLSIQGGKETQYFGPGTRLLVL.

A few counts support this clonotype. The J gene is TRBJ1-1, the V gene TRBV7-8; 7 positions match TRBD1. J was trimmed by 6 bases and V by 5 bases; bases with no gene match: 6. Germline lookup yields CDR1 SGHVS and CDR2 FQNEAQ. The CDR3 loop spans 13 amino acids. The CDR3 region is CASSLQGFAEAFF. The CDR3 bases are TGTGCCAGCAGCCTACAGGGGTTCGCTGAAGCTTTCTTT.